Here is one T cell receptor (beta chain) with its context. What it binds is unknown. Clinical Activity Scores of at least 3, NOSPECS grades of at least 4 and durations under 3 months characterized ophthalmopathy patients. Around 10 ml of fresh peripheral blood supplied the PBMCs. This CDR3 region has 15 residues. With 2 bases clipped from V and 3 bases from J, the junction kept 4 bases outside the gene matches. Germline values: CDR1 MDHEN, CDR2 SYDVKM. RNA transcripts served as the template for amplifying TCR beta CDR3 regions. HTBI primers were used for first-round RT-PCR of the TCR CDR3. Each CDR3 protein is one row after TCRdb ran MiXCR on the multiplex PCR reads. Among about 520,000 distinct CDR3 sequences, roughly a quarter were seen once, and the ten largest hold around 11%. The sample comes from a study of T cells in Graves' hyperthyroidism and ophthalmopathy. Points from the study as a whole: Blood also held most thyroid clonotypes expanded beyond 0.001. Ophthalmopathy and stable hyperthyroidism were told apart by a 13 V-J model.

This TCR was recovered from a woman aged 25 to 39 with Graves' ophthalmopathy. This sequence joins TRBV28 and TRBJ1-2; 9 nucleotides line up with TRBD1. The specimen was blood. CDR3 in amino acids: CASSLRGQGDYGYTF. Here the CDR3 DNA reads TGTGCCAGCAGTTTACGGGGACAGGGCGACTATGGCTACACCTTC.